The rows below give T cell receptor beta chains drawn from one sample of a study of cytomegalovirus exposure and HLA in healthy donors. This table comes from immunoSEQ multiplex PCR, and its TCRdb copy is limited to in-frame clones, with some not included. The table shows fewer than 200,000 clones, with around 82% occurring only once. Sequenced input: PBMCs. The receptors here all came from a man aged 45-65 years in good health and CMV-seropositive. The CDR3 runs from the conserved cysteine through the conserved F or W. D genes are given only for firm matches. Rows give clone size only sometimes, using once, few, many, or a class for an expanded clone.

TGCGCCAGCAGCTTGGAGGGGACTAGCGGCTTCAATGAGCAGTTCTTC	CASSLEGTSGFNEQFF	-	TRBV5-1	TRBJ2-1	TRBD2
TGTGCCAGCTCACCCGTCCGGGGGATGAACACTGAAGCTTTCTTT	CASSPVRGMNTEAFF	-	TRBV18	TRBJ1-1	-
TGTGCCAGCAGCGACCGACAGGGCGCCGGAAACACCATATATTTT	CASSDRQGAGNTIYF	-	TRBV9	TRBJ1-3	TRBD1
TGTGCCAGCAGTTACTCAGGACAGGGAAATTCACCCCTCCACTTT	CASSYSGQGNSPLHF	-	TRBV6-5	TRBJ1-6	TRBD1
TGTGCCAGCACCCCATCTGGCTACACCGGGGAGCTGTTTTTT	CASTPSGYTGELFF	-	TRBV28	TRBJ2-2	-
TGTGCCAGCAGCTTAAGGCGGGGCCGAGATACGCAGTATTTT	CASSLRRGRDTQYF	-	TRBV7-2	TRBJ2-3	-
TGTGCCAGCAGTGCCGACACCACCGCAGGCTACGAGCAGTACTTC	CASSADTTAGYEQYF	-	TRBV2	TRBJ2-7	-
TGTGCCAGCAGTTTAGCCCTGGAGAGCGGGAGCAAGAGGGAGACCCAGTACTTC	CASSLALESGSKRETQYF	-	TRBV28	TRBJ2-5	TRBD2
TGTGCCAGCAGCCCTACAGGGAGGGAGGCCCAGCATTTT	CASSPTGREAQHF	-	TRBV7-9	TRBJ1-5	-
TGTGCCAGCTCACCACGGCAGTCTGATGAAAAACTGTTTTTT	CASSPRQSDEKLFF	-	TRBV18	TRBJ1-4	-
TGTGCCTGGAGGACCTACAGACTAGCTGCGAACACCGGGGAGCTGTTTTTT	CAWRTYRLAANTGELFF	-	TRBV30	TRBJ2-2	TRBD2
TGTGCCAGCAGTTTATGGACGGACCGGGGGGCCCATGGCTACACCTTC	CASSLWTDRGAHGYTF	-	TRBV28	TRBJ1-2	-
TGTGCCAGCAGCTTAAGGACTAGCGAGAATGAGCAGTTCTTC	CASSLRTSENEQFF	-	TRBV7-3	TRBJ2-1	TRBD2
TGTGCCAGCAGCCTTTTTTCGGGACAGCCCCAGCATTTT	CASSLFSGQPQHF	-	TRBV7-2	TRBJ1-5	-
TGTGCCAGCAGTAACTACCGGGTGACCGGGGAGCTGTTTTTT	CASSNYRVTGELFF	-	TRBV6-6	TRBJ2-2	-
TGTGCCAGCAGCCTTCTTCCGGGAGAGGTAGATACGCAGTATTTT	CASSLLPGEVDTQYF	once	TRBV7-3	TRBJ2-3	-
TGTGCCAGCAGTTGGGGGACTAGCAACAATGAGCAGTTCTTC	CASSWGTSNNEQFF	few	TRBV6-5	TRBJ2-1	TRBD2